This T cell receptor beta chain was recovered during a study of preoperative IRX-2 immunotherapy in early breast cancer. This sample's treatment: preoperative locoregional IRX-2 cytokine immunotherapy. This phase Ib study tested locoregional IRX-2 cytokine immunotherapy given before surgery. Assay: immunoSEQ multiplex PCR; the TCRdb copy retains only in-frame clones and omits some. The data show around 25,000 clones, with roughly 80% seen just once and under 7% held by the top ten. The V end was cut by 10 bases, the J end by 3 bases, with 16 bases between. The CDR3 covers 13 residues. Per the germline V gene, CDR1 is MDHEN and CDR2 is SYDVKM.

This chain connects TRBV28 to TRBJ2-7; tentative D call: TRBD1 (5 bases). Sequenced here: lymph node tissue, sampled after IRX-2 immunotherapy. The receptor comes from a human donor with breast cancer. The CDR3 DNA sequence: TGTGCCAACGGAAAGACAGTTTTCTACGAGCAGTACTTC. Amino acid sequence: CANGKTVFYEQYF. Full variable domain (remainder filled in from reference TRBV28 and TRBJ2-7): DVKVTQSSRYLVKRTGEKVFLECVQDMDHENMFWYRQDPGLGLRLIYFSYDVKMKEKGDIPEGYSVSREKKERFSLILESASTNQTSMYLCANGKTVFYEQYFGPGTRLTVT.